The 23 T cell receptor beta chains presented below share a single source sample, sequenced in a study of early T cells in non-severe SARS-CoV-2 infection. MiXCR, applied by TCRdb to the 5' RACE reads, yields one record per CDR3 protein. The sample comprises 70,000 to 95,000 distinct CDR3 sequences, over 12% of which are singletons, and approximately 0.54% rests with the top ten. Sequencing was performed on whole blood. The receptors come from an adult who was a healthcare worker with PCR-confirmed SARS-CoV-2 infection or an uninfected control (not recorded which).

The chain uses TRBV6-1 and TRBJ2-1; tentative D call: TRBD1 (6 bases). This CDR3 region has 14 residues. Trimming shortened V by 7 bases and J by 5 bases, and 15 bases separated the two germline ends. CDR1 is MNHNS, CDR2 SASEGT, per germline. CDR3: CASTQQGNNNEQFF. The CDR3 DNA reads as TGTGCCAGCACCCAACAGGGCAACAACAATGAGCAGTTCTTC.

Only a few counts were recorded for this clonotype. This sequence joins TRBV5-8 and TRBJ2-2, with 8 bases matching TRBD1. The CDR3 totals 17 residues. Germline values: CDR1 SGHTS, CDR2 YDEGEE. V was clipped by 8 bases and J by 2 bases; unmatched bases: 14. Here the CDR3 reads CARIQTGAPRNTGELFF. The DNA for the CDR3 is TGTGCCAGGATACAGACAGGGGCTCCCCGAAACACCGGGGAGCTGTTTTTT.

This clonotype was counted ten times or more. The V gene is TRBV12-3 or TRBV12-4, the J gene TRBJ2-1; tentatively, D is TRBD1 or TRBD2 (5 bases each). CDR3 size: 15 residues. The germline V and J ends were trimmed by 3 bases and 0 bases, with 9 bases remaining between them. CDR3 amino acids: CASSLSGSSYNEQFF. The CDR3 DNA reads as TGTGCCAGCAGTTTGTCAGGGAGCTCCTACAATGAGCAGTTCTTC.

This clonotype was detected many times. The J gene is TRBJ2-2, the V gene TRBV3-1; TRBD2 aligns across 9 bases. Germline trimming cut 5 bases from V and 4 bases from J; bases unmatched to any gene: 8. The CDR3 consists of 16 residues. Germline values: CDR1 LGHDT, CDR2 YNNKEL (reference sequence). The CDR3 DNA follows: TGTGCCAGCAGCGGACCGGGACTAGCCGTCACCGGGGAGCTGTTTTTT. Translation: CASSGPGLAVTGELFF.

This clonotype was picked up a small number of times. This sequence joins TRBV3-1 and TRBJ1-6, with 7 bases identical to TRBD1. The germline CDR1 and CDR2 sequences are LGHDT and YNNKEL (reference sequence). This CDR3 has 15 amino acids. J was trimmed by 9 bases and V by 0 bases; bases with no gene match: 5. The chain's CDR3 is CASSQDGAGGSPLHF. The DNA of the CDR3 is TGTGCCAGCAGCCAAGATGGGGCAGGGGGTTCACCCCTCCACTTT.

This clonotype was recorded a few times. This chain connects TRBV21-1 to TRBJ2-3; the table's D call, TRBD1, was not checked against the DNA. TRBV21-1 is shown as a pseudogene. The CDR3 loop spans 16 amino acids. The CDR3 is CARVTPDPPSTDTQYF. CDR3 DNA sequence: TGTGCCAGAGTCACTCCTGACCCCCCTAGCACAGATACGCAGTATTTT.

At least ten counts were recorded for this clonotype. The V call is TRBV20-1, the J call TRBJ1-4; a possible D gene is TRBD1 (6 bases). The CDR3 covers 16 residues. Germline assignment: CDR1 DFQATT and CDR2 SNEGSKA (reference sequence). Trimming left V 2 bases short and J 8 bases short, with 21 bases between. The CDR3: CSARPLRGRGEEKLFF. CDR3 in DNA: TGCAGTGCTAGACCCCTTCGGGGCAGGGGTGAAGAAAAACTGTTTTTT.

The chain links TRBV5-4 to TRBJ2-7; TRBD1 aligns across 8 bases. CDR1 and CDR2 (germline): SGHNT, YYREEE (reference sequence). The J segment lost 5 bases and the V segment lost 4 bases, leaving 8 bases of the junction unmatched. This CDR3 is built from 14 residues. The CDR3 is CASSPGQGLNEQYV. CDR3 nucleotides: TGTGCCAGCAGCCCTGGACAGGGTCTAAACGAGCAGTACGTC.

This clonotype occurred once. V gene TRBV4-1 combines with J gene TRBJ1-4; D uncertain. From germline, CDR1 is MGHRA and CDR2 YSYEKL. V lost 4 bases, J lost 0 bases, and 12 bases lay in between. The CDR3 spans 16 residues. CDR3 sequence reads: CASSLRHPATNEKLFF. The CDR3 nucleotides read TGCGCCAGCAGCCTTAGGCATCCTGCAACTAATGAAAAACTGTTTTTT.

This clonotype was picked up a small number of times. J is TRBJ1-2 and V is TRBV29-1; tentatively, D is TRBD1 (6 bases). This CDR3 comprises 15 residues. Germline values: CDR1 SQVTM, CDR2 ANQGSEA. Deletions cut 3 bases from V and 6 bases from J, with 20 bases between. CDR3 sequence: CSVDPSGGAKDGYTF. DNA of the CDR3: TGCAGCGTTGACCCATCGGGGGGGGCGAAGGATGGCTACACCTTC.

This clonotype has only a few counts. This rearrangement joins TRBV12-5 to TRBJ2-1; D unclear. This CDR3 contains 14 residues. Germline CDR1 LGHNT, CDR2 FRNRAP. The ends were cut back, 2 bases at V and 1 base at J, with 6 bases in the middle. The CDR3: CASGLMNSYNEQFF. The CDR3, as DNA: TGTGCTAGTGGTTTGATGAATTCCTACAATGAGCAGTTCTTC.

This chain joins TRBV12-5 and TRBJ2-7; 7 bases map to TRBD1. The CDR3 contains 16 residues. Trimming removed 5 bases from V and 0 bases from J; junction bases left unmatched: 10. Per the germline V gene, CDR1 is LGHNT and CDR2 is FRNRAP. The CDR3 DNA follows: TGTGCTAGTGGTCCGAAGGACAGGTTCGGCTCCTACGAGCAGTACGTC. Its protein product is CASGPKDRFGSYEQYV.

The chain links TRBV5-6 to TRBJ2-7; D is possibly TRBD1 or TRBD2 (5 bases each). CDR1 is SGHDT and CDR2 is YYEEEE in the germline V gene. The CDR3 is 14 amino acids. The germline V and J ends were trimmed by 0 bases and 7 bases, with 14 bases remaining between them. CDR3 in DNA: TGTGCCAGCAGCTTGGAGTTGGACACGGGGGAGCAGTACGTC. As protein: CASSLELDTGEQYV.

This clonotype has at least ten counts. This chain connects TRBV13 to TRBJ1-1; the D is unclear. CDR3 length: 14 residues. The ends were cut back, 5 bases at V and 1 base at J, with 11 bases in the middle. CDR1 and CDR2 (germline): PRHDT, FYEKMQ (reference sequence). The CDR3 here is CASSPLTENTEAFF. For the CDR3, the DNA is TGTGCCAGCAGCCCCCTCACAGAGAACACTGAAGCTTTCTTT.

This clonotype came up a few times. The chain has TRBV15 and TRBJ2-7; D is uncertain. The germline V and J ends were trimmed by 0 bases and 2 bases, with 5 bases remaining between them. The CDR3 is 13 residues long. CDR1 and CDR2 (germline): LNHNV, YYDKDF (reference sequence). CDR3 protein: CATSREVTYEQYV. The DNA of the CDR3 is TGTGCCACCAGCAGAGAAGTTACCTACGAGCAGTACGTC.

Many counts were recorded for this clonotype. The chain links TRBV12-3 or TRBV12-4 to TRBJ2-5, with unresolved D. Trimming left V 7 bases short and J 2 bases short, with 14 bases between. The CDR3 has 14 amino acids. CDR3 bases: TGTGCCAGCACCCCGTGGGGAAGTCAAGAGACCCAGTACTTC. Translating gives CASTPWGSQETQYF.

This clonotype has a count of ten or more. The chain has TRBV5-1 and TRBJ2-2, with D perhaps matching TRBD2 (5 bases). CDR1 and CDR2 from the germline V gene are SGHRS and YFSETQ. With 0 bases removed from V and 5 bases from J, the gap between germline ends came to 11 bases. The CDR3 consists of 15 residues. CDR3 protein: CASSLAGIKTGELFF. CDR3 nucleotide sequence: TGCGCCAGCAGCTTGGCCGGGATTAAAACCGGGGAGCTGTTTTTT.

This clonotype was recorded at least ten times. The V gene is TRBV4-2, the J gene TRBJ2-2; the D gene is possibly TRBD2 (5 bases). Germline CDR1 reads LGHNA; CDR2 reads YNFKEQ. The V and J ends lost 4 bases and 0 bases respectively, with 12 bases between them. The CDR3 is 16 amino acids. CDR3 loop: CASSPGLTANTGELFF. The DNA for the CDR3 is TGTGCCAGCAGCCCGGGATTAACAGCGAACACCGGGGAGCTGTTTTTT.

This clonotype was detected only a few times. The genes are TRBV5-4 and TRBJ2-1; D remains ambiguous. In germline, CDR1 is SGHNT, CDR2 YYREEE (reference sequence). This CDR3 region has 12 residues. The V and J ends lost 2 bases and 6 bases respectively, with 6 bases between them. The DNA for the CDR3 is TGTGCCAGCAGCTTCAGCAGCAATGAGCAGTTCTTC. Translated: CASSFSSNEQFF.

The chain combines TRBV4-2 with TRBJ2-5; perhaps D is TRBD1 or TRBD2 (6 bases each). Between the trimmed V and J ends, which lost 1 base and 5 bases, there was a span of 17 bases. Per germline, CDR1 LGHNA and CDR2 YNFKEQ. The CDR3 sequence is 16 residues long. DNA of the CDR3: TGTGCCAGCAGCCAAGGTCACGGGGGCCGGGGCGAGACCCAGTACTTC. Amino acids: CASSQGHGGRGETQYF.

The chain employs TRBV29-1 and TRBJ2-3, with D tentatively TRBD1 (5 bases). This CDR3 has 13 amino acids. Germline-derived CDR1 and CDR2 are SQVTM and ANQGSEA. V was shortened by 2 bases and J by 3 bases, with 9 bases between the two germline ends. Here the CDR3 DNA reads TGCAGCGTTGAAAAGGGGAAGACAGATACGCAGTATTTT. It encodes CSVEKGKTDTQYF.

This clonotype was observed at least ten times. J is TRBJ1-3 and V is TRBV29-1; unclear D gene. CDR3 size: 14 residues. The V end was cut by 4 bases, the J end by 0 bases, with 10 bases between. Germline CDR1 is SQVTM and CDR2 is ANQGSEA. The CDR3 region has the DNA TGCAGCGTTGCTACGGGTTACTCTGGAAACACCATATATTTT. This sequence encodes CSVATGYSGNTIYF.

This chain uses TRBV9 with TRBJ1-6; 7 bases match TRBD1. The CDR3 covers 14 residues. V lost 5 bases, J lost 5 bases, and 4 bases stayed unmatched. Germline V gene data show CDR1 as SGDLS and CDR2 as YYNGEE. In DNA, the CDR3 is TGTGCCAGCAGGGCGGGGACAGATAATTCACCCCTCCACTTT. Residues: CASRAGTDNSPLHF.